The present T cell receptor (beta chain) was sequenced within a study of identical twins. TCRdb used MiXCR to reprocess the 5' RACE reads, holding one entry per CDR3 protein. Of around 530,000 distinct CDR3 sequences in the sample, around 15% are singletons; the top ten hold less than 0.5%. CDR3 length: 14 residues. V lost 0 bases, J lost 7 bases, and 12 bases lay in between. Germline V gives CDR1 DFQATT, CDR2 SNEGSKA (reference sequence). This sample was also put to use in a study of yellow fever vaccine responses in identical twins. From that report: Among the twins, the vaccine T cell response reportedly seemed partly convergent and partly personalized.

The chain links TRBV20-1 to TRBJ2-2; D is perhaps TRBD1 (5 bases). The specimen was CD4+ T cells sorted from blood. This receptor was taken from a young woman in good health. The CDR3 loop is CSARDRAQVGELFF. The CDR3 nucleotides read TGCAGTGCTAGAGACAGGGCCCAAGTCGGGGAGCTGTTTTTT.